Below are 24 T cell receptor beta chains sequenced from a single sample in a study of identical twins. TCRdb re-called the 5' RACE reads with MiXCR, one entry per CDR3 protein. The sample contains under 450,000 distinct CDR3 sequences, under 20% of which appear only once. Sequencing was performed on naive T cells sorted from blood. These receptors were obtained from a man aged 45-65 years in good health.

This clonotype turned up a few times. V usage is TRBV4-2 and J usage is TRBJ2-7; D ambiguous. Trimming shortened V by 5 bases and J by 2 bases, and 16 bases separated the two germline ends. Germline values: CDR1 LGHNA, CDR2 YNFKEQ. The CDR3 consists of 15 residues. CDR3 sequence: CASSERTSRAYEQYF. CDR3 in DNA: TGTGCCAGCAGCGAAAGAACCTCGAGAGCCTACGAGCAGTACTTC.

The chain links TRBV20-1 to TRBJ2-7; 7 bases line up with TRBD2. Germline V gene data show CDR1 as DFQATT and CDR2 as SNEGSKA (reference sequence). The CDR3 runs to 16 residues. Unmatched junction bases numbered 12, after V lost 0 bases and J lost 4 bases. The CDR3 DNA reads TGCAGTGCTAGAGATCCGGCCAGCGGGATCTCGTACGAGCAGTACTTC. As protein: CSARDPASGISYEQYF.

CDR3 loop: CASSFTGGRAFF. The DNA for the CDR3 is TGTGCCAGCAGCTTCACTGGGGGTAGGGCTTTCTTT. The chain has TRBV27 and TRBJ1-1; TRBD1 might be the D (5 bases). Trimming left V 6 bases short and J 11 bases short, with 16 bases between. The CDR3 covers 12 residues. Germline assignment: CDR1 MNHEY and CDR2 SMNVEV (reference sequence).

This clonotype was seen more than once but under ten times. The CDR3 DNA is TGCGCCAGCAGCTTAGCGGGATGGGGGCACGAGCAGTACTTC. Translated: CASSLAGWGHEQYF. J is TRBJ2-7 and V is TRBV5-1; D possibly corresponds to TRBD2 (7 bases). The CDR3 totals 14 residues. Germline CDR1 reads SGHRS; CDR2 reads YFSETQ. Trimming took off 2 bases at V and 5 bases at J, with 14 bases between the two ends. Full variable domain (missing parts from reference TRBV5-1 and TRBJ2-7): KAGVTQTPRYLIKTRGQQVTLSCSPISGHRSVSWYQQTPGQGLQFLFEYFSETQRNKGNFPGRFSGRQFSNSRSEMNVSTLELGDSALYLCASSLAGWGHEQYFGPGTRLTVT.

In regard to this clonotype: A read error may produce the germline difference seen at one junction end. This chain connects TRBV10-3 to TRBJ2-1, with D tentatively TRBD2 (5 bases). The CDR3 covers 17 residues. Per germline, CDR1 ENHRY and CDR2 SYGVKD. The CDR3 here is CAISEPLGVGKNKEQFF. The CDR3 region has the DNA TGTGCCATCAGTGAGCCTCTCGGGGTAGGGAAAAACAAAGAGCAGTTCTTC.

The CDR3: CASSPFGTDSGNTIYF. The CDR3 DNA sequence: TGTGCCAGCTCACCTTTTGGGACAGACTCCGGAAACACCATATATTTT. This chain joins TRBV18 and TRBJ1-3; 7 positions match TRBD1. In germline, CDR1 is KGHSH, CDR2 LQKENI. V was clipped by 3 bases and J by 4 bases; unmatched bases: 9. The CDR3 has 16 amino acids.

This chain uses TRBV11-1 with TRBJ2-2, with 8 bases fitting TRBD1. CDR1 and CDR2 from the germline V gene are SGHAT and FQDESV (reference sequence). Unmatched junction bases numbered 7, after V lost 5 bases and J lost 5 bases. The CDR3 runs to 15 residues. The DNA of the CDR3 is TGTGCCAGCAGCCCGGACAGGGCCACTACCGGGGAGCTGTTTTTT. Translated, it gives CASSPDRATTGELFF.

This chain uses TRBV5-1 with TRBJ1-6; the match to TRBD1 covers 8 bases. CDR1 is SGHRS and CDR2 is YFSETQ in the germline V gene. V trimming: 2 bases; J trimming: 7 bases; junction bases outside the gene matches: 2. The CDR3 totals 14 residues. The CDR3 here is CASSLTGGNSPLHF. DNA for the CDR3: TGCGCCAGCAGCTTAACAGGGGGAAATTCACCCCTCCACTTT.

This clonotype was counted only a few times. V and J are TRBV5-5 and TRBJ2-2; D not certain. V lost 2 bases and J lost 5, with 16 bases in between. The CDR3 spans 16 residues. The germline V gene has CDR1 SGHKS and CDR2 YYEKEE (reference sequence). The CDR3 loop reads CASSFNAGVWTGELFF. The CDR3 DNA follows: TGTGCCAGCAGCTTTAACGCCGGCGTCTGGACCGGGGAGCTGTTTTTT.

The V gene is TRBV6-2 or TRBV6-3, the J gene TRBJ1-5; no clear D. V was trimmed by 2 bases and J by 4 bases, leaving 9 bases between them. Germline lookup yields CDR1 MNHEY and CDR2 SVGEGT. This CDR3 comprises 14 residues. The CDR3 sequence: CASSYPSTNQPQHF. In DNA form, the CDR3 reads TGTGCCAGCAGTTACCCATCTACTAATCAGCCCCAGCATTTT.

This clonotype was detected a few times. V and J are TRBV20-1 and TRBJ1-6; D gene ambiguous. V was clipped by 0 bases and J by 10 bases, with 16 bases between them. The V gene's germline CDR1 is DFQATT and CDR2 SNEGSKA (reference sequence). The CDR3 runs 15 residues. CDR3 protein: CSARDPQTSRSPLHF. Here the CDR3 DNA reads TGCAGTGCTAGAGATCCTCAGACGTCTCGGTCACCCCTCCACTTT.

The genes are TRBV29-1 and TRBJ2-4; tentatively, D is TRBD1 or TRBD2 (5 bases each). Germline CDR1 reads SQVTM; CDR2 reads ANQGSEA. CDR3 length: 15 residues. The V end lost 5 bases, the J end lost 0 bases, and 14 bases lay between the germline ends. CDR3 nucleotide sequence: TGCAGCGTTCGGGGCGGCTCCCTAGCCAAAAACATTCAGTACTTC. It is translated as CSVRGGSLAKNIQYF.

The rearrangement uses TRBV5-1 and TRBJ2-2, with D uncertain. Deletions cut 0 bases from V and 0 bases from J, with 6 bases between. Germline CDR1 reads SGHRS; CDR2 reads YFSETQ. CDR3 size: 15 residues. The DNA for the CDR3 is TGCGCCAGCAGCTTGGGTTATCCGAACACCGGGGAGCTGTTTTTT. It is translated as CASSLGYPNTGELFF. The whole variable domain, filled in from reference TRBV5-1 and TRBJ2-2, reads KAGVTQTPRYLIKTRGQQVTLSCSPISGHRSVSWYQQTPGQGLQFLFEYFSETQRNKGNFPGRFSGRQFSNSRSEMNVSTLELGDSALYLCASSLGYPNTGELFFGEGSRLTVL.

This chain connects TRBV6-5 to TRBJ2-1; no clear D gene. Germline loops: CDR1 MNHEY, CDR2 SVGAGI. Trimming left V 0 bases short and J 4 bases short, with 10 bases between. The CDR3 contains 15 residues. This CDR3 is CASSYSAMSYNEQFF. The CDR3 DNA follows: TGTGCCAGCAGTTACTCAGCCATGTCATACAATGAGCAGTTCTTC.

This clonotype was seen a few times. The chain carries TRBV24-1 and TRBJ2-1, with 8 bases lining up with TRBD2. The CDR3 totals 17 residues. Germline V gene data show CDR1 as KGHDR and CDR2 as SFDVKD. Losses at the gene ends were 4 bases for V and 1 base for J; bases not matched to a gene: 8. The CDR3 DNA reads as TGTGCCACCAGTGAGGGGGGTAGCGGGAAATCCTACAATGAGCAGTTCTTC. It codes for CATSEGGSGKSYNEQFF.

This chain joins TRBV5-1 and TRBJ2-1, with D perhaps TRBD1 (5 bases). CDR1 and CDR2 (germline): SGHRS, YFSETQ. CDR3 length: 15 residues. Trimming took 0 bases from V and 6 from J, leaving 13 bases between them. This chain's CDR3 is CASSLEGRAPNEQFF. The CDR3 region has the DNA TGCGCCAGCAGCTTGGAGGGCAGGGCGCCCAATGAGCAGTTCTTC.

This clonotype was seen repeatedly, ten times or more. The chain links TRBV7-2 to TRBJ2-7; D possibly matches TRBD1 or TRBD2 (5 bases each). The V end was cut by 5 bases, the J end by 6 bases, with 20 bases between. The CDR3 runs 15 residues. Germline loops: CDR1 SGHTA, CDR2 FQGNSA. This CDR3 reads CASSTSGRVNGEQYF. CDR3 DNA sequence: TGTGCCAGCAGCACCTCGGGGCGAGTAAACGGCGAGCAGTACTTC.

This clonotype was counted between two and nine times. V gene TRBV29-1 combines with J gene TRBJ2-3; D remains ambiguous. The germline gives CDR1 SQVTM, CDR2 ANQGSEA. The CDR3 runs to 15 residues. V lost 0 bases and J lost 4, with 14 bases in between. DNA for the CDR3: TGCAGCGTTGAAGATTCCACAGCTAGTCCAGATACGCAGTATTTT. Translated, it gives CSVEDSTASPDTQYF.

This chain joins TRBV5-5 and TRBJ2-3; D is unclear. V was trimmed by 1 base and J by 3 bases, leaving 12 bases between them. Per germline, CDR1 SGHKS and CDR2 YYEKEE (reference sequence). The CDR3 is made up of 15 amino acids. CDR3 coding DNA: TGTGCCAGCAGCTTGACTGTCTATCAGACAGATACGCAGTATTTT. The encoded protein is CASSLTVYQTDTQYF. The full variable domain, in which reference TRBV5-5 and TRBJ2-3 provide the parts outside the CDR3, is DAGVTQSPTHLIKTRGQQVTLRCSPISGHKSVSWYQQVLGQGPQFIFQYYEKEERGRGNFPDRFSARQFPNYSSELNVNALLLGDSALYLCASSLTVYQTDTQYFGPGTRLTVL.

This clonotype was seen only a few times. The V and J genes are TRBV20-1 and TRBJ2-1; D possibly uses TRBD1 or TRBD2 (5 bases each). The length of the CDR3 is 16 residues. CDR1 DFQATT and CDR2 SNEGSKA come from the germline V gene (reference sequence). V dropped 3 bases and J dropped 8 bases, with 23 bases sitting between them. CDR3 sequence reads: CSASMAGSSTIHEQFF. Written as DNA, the CDR3 is TGCAGTGCTAGCATGGCAGGGAGTTCGACAATACATGAGCAGTTCTTC.

This chain connects TRBV10-3 to TRBJ2-3; D is unresolved. V was cut by 4 bases and J by 4 bases, with 15 bases left in between. This CDR3 comprises 15 residues. Germline V gene sequence: CDR1 ENHRY, CDR2 SYGVKD. The CDR3 DNA reads TGTGCCATCAGTGTGAGCAGAGAAGGACCAGATACGCAGTATTTT. It is translated as CAISVSREGPDTQYF.

The J gene is TRBJ2-5, the V gene TRBV6-5; D is possibly TRBD2 (5 bases). This CDR3 contains 18 residues. Trimming shortened V by 0 bases and J by 0 bases, and 17 bases separated the two germline ends. CDR1 and CDR2 from the germline V gene are MNHEY and SVGAGI. CDR3 in amino acids: CASSYSRLNPNYQETQYF. Written as DNA, the CDR3 is TGTGCCAGCAGTTACTCGAGACTAAACCCTAACTACCAAGAGACCCAGTACTTC.

This clonotype was seen a handful of times. CDR3 nucleotide sequence: TGTGCCAGCAGCATCGGACAGAATAATTCACCCCTCCACTTT. Its protein product is CASSIGQNNSPLHF. The gene calls are TRBV11-1 and TRBJ1-6; a weak D match, TRBD1 (6 bases). The CDR3 loop spans 14 amino acids. V lost 5 bases, J lost 5 bases, and 10 bases lay in between. Germline assignment: CDR1 SGHAT and CDR2 FQDESV (reference sequence).

This clonotype was detected ten times or more. The chain couples TRBV15 to TRBJ1-5; tentatively, D is TRBD1 (5 bases). The CDR3 contains 17 residues. Looked up from germline, CDR1 is LNHNV and CDR2 is YYDKDF (reference sequence). Trimming removed 3 bases at V and 7 bases at J, with 22 bases between. The DNA for the CDR3 is TGTGCCACCAGCAGGCCGAACACAGGAGCCTATTTCCAGCCCCAGCATTTT. It translates to CATSRPNTGAYFQPQHF.